This T cell receptor (beta chain) comes out of a study of blood T cell repertoires in COVID-19. Study summary: Sites across the United States, Italy and Spain contributed samples from acute and convalescent COVID-19. Sample material is recorded as cDNA or gDNA derived from T cells, B-cell-depleted T cells, or PBMCs.

In the original workflow: Amplification from reference gene primers served as the basis for estimated nucleated cell counts. Assay: immunoSEQ multiplex PCR; the TCRdb copy retains only in-frame clones and omits some. V and J calls and clone size are given by that table; D and trimming were obtained from the DNA. The sample includes 300,000 to 400,000 clones, 85% to 90% of them seen just once. A Seattle source enrolled patients during active infection and followed them longitudinally. The CDR3 covers 12 residues. The trim removed 4 bases at V and 7 bases at J, leaving 3 bases unmatched. Germline V lookup: CDR1 SGHTA, CDR2 FQGTGA.

The TCR sequence derives from a woman between 65 and 79 years old with COVID-19, enrolled during active disease. Sequencing was done on a sample of peripheral blood. The chain uses TRBV7-3 and TRBJ1-1; 7 nucleotides agree with TRBD1. The CDR3 loop reads CASSSNRGEAFF. CDR3 nucleotide sequence: TGTGCCAGCAGCTCTAACAGGGGTGAAGCTTTCTTT.